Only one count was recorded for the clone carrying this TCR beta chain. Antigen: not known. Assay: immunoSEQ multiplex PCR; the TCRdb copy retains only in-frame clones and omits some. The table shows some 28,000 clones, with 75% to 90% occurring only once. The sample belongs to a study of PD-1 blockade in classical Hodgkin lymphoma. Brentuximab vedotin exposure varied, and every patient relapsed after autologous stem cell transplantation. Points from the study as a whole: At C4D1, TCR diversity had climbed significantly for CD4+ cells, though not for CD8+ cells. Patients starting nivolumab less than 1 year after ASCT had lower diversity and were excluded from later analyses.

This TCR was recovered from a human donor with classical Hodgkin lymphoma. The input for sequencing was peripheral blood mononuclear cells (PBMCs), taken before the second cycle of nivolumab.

The chain's CDR3 is CASSYRNTEAFF. The DNA for the CDR3 is TGTGCCAGCAGTTACCGGAACACTGAAGCTTTCTTT. The rearrangement links TRBV6-6 to TRBJ1-1; no clear D. Between the trimmed V and J ends, which lost 2 bases and 1 base, there was a span of 2 bases. In germline, CDR1 is MNHNY, CDR2 SVGAGI (reference sequence). CDR3 length equals 12 residues.